A selection of T cell receptor beta chains follows, all from one sample in a study of blood T cell repertoires in COVID-19. This table comes from immunoSEQ multiplex PCR, and its TCRdb copy is limited to in-frame clones, with some not included. The sample has 15,000 to 20,000 clones, 85% to 90% seen once. The sample comprised peripheral blood. The receptors come from a man aged 65 to 85 with acute or convalescent COVID-19. CDR3s include the opening cysteine and the closing phenylalanine or tryptophan. Fields, in order: CDR3 length, V gene, D gene, J gene, clone size, CDR3 protein, CDR3 DNA. A D gene is named only where the DNA matches it firmly. A clone size is listed for some rows: how often the clone was seen (once, few, many), or a class if it is expanded.

>14|TRBV7-3|.|TRBJ1-6|.
CASSLLSSGSPLHF
TGTGCCAGCAGCTTACTGTCGTCCGGGTCACCCCTCCACTTT
>17|TRBV3-1/TRBV3-2|TRBD2|TRBJ2-1|.
CASSHSGLASSYNEQFF
TGTGCCAGCAGCCACTCCGGACTAGCGAGCTCCTACAATGAGCAGTTCTTC
>14|TRBV7-2|.|TRBJ2-2|.
CATLRTLNTGELFF
TGTGCCACCCTCAGGACTTTGAACACCGGGGAGCTGTTTTTT
>13|TRBV6-5|.|TRBJ1-1|.
CASRREGGTEAFF
TGTGCCAGCAGGAGGGAAGGGGGCACTGAAGCTTTCTTT
>13|TRBV18|.|TRBJ1-2|once
CASSQQGNYGYTF
TGTGCCAGCTCACAACAGGGTAACTATGGCTACACCTTC
>17|TRBV4-2|TRBD2|TRBJ2-5|.
CASSQVTTSGTEETQYF
TGTGCCAGCAGCCAAGTTACGACTAGCGGGACCGAGGAGACCCAGTACTTC
>18|TRBV4-2|.|TRBJ2-6|.
CASSLSQTASSGANVLTF
TGTGCCAGCAGCCTTAGCCAGACAGCGAGCTCTGGGGCCAACGTCCTGACTTTC
>15|TRBV5-1|.|TRBJ2-7|.
CASSNDRYRSYEQYF
TGCGCCAGCAGCAATGACAGGTACCGCTCCTACGAGCAGTACTTC
>16|TRBV6-2/TRBV6-3|.|TRBJ1-2|large
CASSLRTDYLNYGYTF
TGTGCCAGCAGCCTCCGGACCGACTACCTTAACTATGGCTACACCTTC
>17|TRBV7-6|.|TRBJ2-1|.
CASSPRTGGSSYNEQFF
TGTGCCAGCAGCCCCCGTACGGGGGGCAGCTCCTACAATGAGCAGTTCTTC
>12|TRBV6-1|.|TRBJ2-7|.
CASSEYGYEQYF
TGTGCCAGCAGTGAATACGGCTACGAGCAGTACTTC
>15|TRBV29-1|TRBD2|TRBJ2-7|.
CSVDRGTSGRGEQYF
TGCAGCGTTGATAGGGGGACTAGCGGGAGGGGCGAGCAGTACTTC
>14|TRBV7-9|TRBD1|TRBJ2-5|.
CASRPETGSKTQYF
TGTGCCAGCAGACCTGAGACAGGGAGTAAGACCCAGTACTTC
>17|TRBV4-3|TRBD2|TRBJ2-3|once
CASSQAGSGRGTDTQYF
TGCGCCAGCAGCCAAGCGGGGAGCGGGAGGGGGACAGATACGCAGTATTTT
>13|TRBV4-3|.|TRBJ1-2|.
CASSQLPGDGYTF
TGCGCCAGCAGCCAACTGCCCGGTGATGGCTACACCTTC
>14|TRBV5-1|.|TRBJ2-3|.
CASSFRQTTDTQYF
TGCGCCAGCAGCTTCAGACAGACCACAGATACGCAGTATTTT
>14|TRBV28|.|TRBJ2-7|.
CASTKSRLVDEQYF
TGTGCCAGCACCAAGTCGCGACTAGTCGACGAGCAGTACTTC
>14|TRBV24-1|.|TRBJ2-1|few
CATSDFPGANEQFF
TGTGCCACCAGTGATTTCCCTGGAGCGAATGAGCAGTTCTTC
>14|TRBV29-1|.|TRBJ1-2|.
CSVTLSPGIGGYTF
TGCAGCGTGACACTAAGCCCAGGGATCGGGGGCTACACCTTC
>17|TRBV14|TRBD2|TRBJ2-1|.
CASSPPTGTSGSNEQFF
TGTGCCAGCAGCCCCCCTACCGGGACTAGCGGGAGTAATGAGCAGTTCTTC
>15|TRBV2|TRBD1|TRBJ1-1|once
CASRDRGLGSTEAFF
TGTGCCAGCAGGGACAGGGGGCTAGGGAGCACTGAAGCTTTCTTT
>16|TRBV5-1|.|TRBJ2-7|few
CASSLADSASSYEQYF
TGCGCCAGCAGCTTGGCCGATAGCGCCAGCTCCTACGAGCAGTACTTC
>14|TRBV2|TRBD1|TRBJ2-1|.
CASRHRTGDNEQFF
TGTGCCAGCAGACACCGGACAGGGGACAATGAGCAGTTCTTC
>15|TRBV19|.|TRBJ2-5|.
CASSHGDILQETQYF
TGTGCCAGTAGCCACGGGGACATACTACAAGAGACCCAGTACTTC
>15|TRBV2|.|TRBJ2-2|.
CVSSEGGWDTGELFF
TGTGTCAGCTCCGAAGGGGGTTGGGACACCGGGGAGCTGTTTTTT
>16|TRBV19|.|TRBJ1-1|.
CASSIDLGSLNTEAFF
TGTGCCAGTAGTATCGACCTAGGCAGCCTGAACACTGAAGCTTTCTTT
>14|TRBV4-3|.|TRBJ1-6|once
CASSQDHRTEPLHF
TGCGCCAGCAGCCAAGATCACAGGACGGAGCCCCTCCACTTT
>15|TRBV2|TRBD2|TRBJ2-7|.
CASTRSGTTSYEQYF
TGTGCCAGCACCCGTAGCGGGACTACCTCCTACGAGCAGTACTTC
>14|TRBV7-2|.|TRBJ1-3|.
CASSLDRVGNTIYF
TGTGCCAGCAGCTTAGACCGGGTTGGAAACACCATATATTTT
>14|TRBV15|.|TRBJ2-7|.
CATSPEATSYEQYF
TGTGCCACCAGCCCCGAGGCCACTTCTTACGAGCAGTACTTC
>15|TRBV11-3|.|TRBJ1-5|.
CASSLEEAGNQPQHF
TGTGCCAGCAGCTTAGAGGAGGCCGGCAATCAGCCCCAGCATTTT
>14|TRBV25-1|.|TRBJ1-5|.
CASGDGEGYQPQHF
TGTGCCAGCGGCGACGGGGAGGGCTATCAGCCCCAGCATTTT
>15|TRBV28|TRBD1|TRBJ2-1|.
CASSYRDRGNNEQFF
TGTGCCAGCAGTTACCGGGACAGGGGTAACAATGAGCAGTTCTTC
>12|TRBV9|.|TRBJ2-1|.
CASSVSGIEQFF
TGTGCCAGCAGCGTGTCGGGGATTGAGCAGTTCTTC
>16|TRBV18|.|TRBJ2-1|.
CASSPPAVGGINEQFF
TGTGCCAGCTCCCCTCCGGCGGTTGGAGGAATCAATGAGCAGTTCTTC
>15|TRBV27|TRBD1|TRBJ1-1|.
CASQETGAASTEAFF
TGTGCCAGTCAGGAGACAGGGGCCGCTAGCACTGAAGCTTTCTTT
>13|TRBV6-5|.|TRBJ2-7|.
CASRATPSYEQYF
TGTGCCAGCAGGGCGACACCTTCCTACGAGCAGTACTTC
>15|TRBV5-4|TRBD1|TRBJ1-2|.
CASSWSGTGGDGYTF
TGTGCCAGCAGCTGGAGCGGGACAGGGGGCGATGGCTACACCTTC
>14|TRBV7-2|.|TRBJ2-7|.
CASSPGEHADEQYF
TGTGCCAGCAGCCCCGGAGAGCATGCAGACGAGCAGTACTTC
>14|TRBV7-2|.|TRBJ2-7|.
CASSLTSGTYEQYF
TGTGCCAGCAGCTTGACATCAGGGACCTACGAGCAGTACTTC
>11|TRBV28|.|TRBJ1-1|.
CASSLGLEAFF
TGTGCCAGCAGCCTCGGGTTAGAAGCTTTCTTT
>13|TRBV27|.|TRBJ1-1|.
CASSFPGYTEAFF
TGTGCCAGCAGTTTTCCAGGGTATACTGAAGCTTTCTTT